This TCR beta chain emerged from a study of patients and donors after allogeneic stem cell transplantation. TCRdb fed the RT-PCR reads into MiXCR, producing one record per CDR3 protein. The sample lists approximately 210,000 distinct CDR3 sequences; around two fifths were seen once. On this clonotype itself: One junction end does not reproduce the germline sequence, and a read error may be involved.

Sample: blood, either unsorted or a sorted T cell fraction (not recorded which). The sequence was obtained from a human donor who was either an allogeneic HSCT recipient or a stem cell or donor lymphocyte infusion donor (not recorded which). It is not recorded whose cells these are; they may come from a transplant donor.

CDR3 sequence (DNA): TGTGCTAGCAGCTTAGGGACAGGGATCACCGGGGAGCTGTTTTTT. It codes for CASSLGTGITGELFF. This sequence joins TRBV7-7 and TRBJ2-2; 9 nucleotides match TRBD1. The CDR3 is 15 residues long. Per germline, CDR1 SSHAT and CDR2 FNYEAQ (reference sequence).